These 5 T cell receptor beta chains originate from one sample sequenced in a study of T cell responses to AZD1222 COVID-19 vaccine. TCRdb keeps only in-frame clones here, not all; method: immunoSEQ multiplex PCR. The sample holds approximately 130,000 clones, 80% to 90% seen once. This specimen was peripheral blood, taken 28 days after the second AZD1222 dose. These receptor sequences come from an adult who received the AZD1222 COVID-19 vaccine.

This clone was seen a handful of times. The chain couples TRBV20-1 to TRBJ1-2; D uncertain. The V and J ends lost 5 bases and 1 base respectively, with 5 bases between them. This CDR3 spans 11 amino acids. The germline V gene encodes CDR1 DFQATT and CDR2 SNEGSKA (reference sequence). The CDR3 reads CSADLNYGYTF. Here the CDR3 DNA reads TGCAGTGCTGACCTTAACTATGGCTACACCTTC.

The V and J genes are TRBV2 and TRBJ2-2; no reliable D call. This CDR3 comprises 13 residues. In germline, CDR1 is SNHLY, CDR2 FYNNEI. Trimming removed 6 bases at V and 3 bases at J, with 8 bases between. The CDR3 region is CASRDIYTGELFF. CDR3 bases: TGTGCCAGCAGAGATATCTACACCGGGGAGCTGTTTTTT.

This chain connects TRBV6-5 to TRBJ2-1, with TRBD2 matching 8 bases. Per germline, CDR1 MNHEY and CDR2 SVGAGI. The CDR3 consists of 15 residues. Losses at the gene ends were 4 bases for V and 2 bases for J; bases not matched to a gene: 4. Here the CDR3 DNA reads TGTGCCAGCAGTTTAACTAGCGGCACCTACAATGAGCAGTTCTTC. Translating gives CASSLTSGTYNEQFF.

CDR3 residues: CASSPSDQGLSTF. CDR3 in DNA: TGTGCCAGCTCACCCAGCGATCAGGGTCTATCCACCTTC. The chain recombines TRBV18 with TRBJ1-2; tentative D call: TRBD1 (5 bases). V was clipped by 3 bases and J by 13 bases, with 18 bases between them. This CDR3 spans 13 amino acids. Looked up from germline, CDR1 is KGHSH and CDR2 is LQKENI. Supplemented by reference TRBV18 and TRBJ1-2, the full variable domain reads NAGVMQNPRHLVRRRGQEARLRCSPMKGHSHVYWYRQLPEEGLKFMVYLQKENIIDESGMPKERFSAEFPKEGPSILRIQQVVRGDSAAYFCASSPSDQGLSTFGSGTRLTVV.

There are a few counts of this clone. The rearrangement links TRBV14 to TRBJ2-1; D perhaps matches TRBD1 (5 bases). Germline CDR1 reads SGHDN; CDR2 reads FVKESK. CDR3 size: 17 residues. Trimming cost V 2 bases and J 0 bases, with 14 bases left between them. The CDR3: CASSQTGGASSYNEQFF. For the CDR3, the DNA is TGTGCCAGCAGCCAAACGGGTGGGGCCAGCTCCTACAATGAGCAGTTCTTC.